This T cell receptor (beta chain) was captured by sequencing in a study of blood T cell repertoires in COVID-19. Source study methods: From reference gene primer amplification, estimates of nucleated cell counts were derived. TCRdb's table, derived via immunoSEQ multiplex PCR, lists solely in-frame clones and lacks some. V and J calls and clone size are copied from that table; D and trimming were computed from the DNA. Of roughly 200,000 clones in the sample, approximately 80% were seen once. The J segment lost 2 bases and the V segment lost 7 bases, leaving 5 bases of the junction unmatched. The CDR3 has 14 residues. The germline gives CDR1 MDHEN, CDR2 SYDVKM. Participant ages covered roughly 18 to 89 years across around 22 US areas. Recovered status applied to Cohort 3 donors who had two consecutive negative PCRs. It also applied to those with clearance or with symptom resolution.

This rearrangement joins TRBV28 to TRBJ2-1; 7 nucleotides line up with TRBD2. The receptor's source is a man between 35 and 55 years old who had recovered from COVID-19. Sequenced input: PBMCs or T cells enriched from blood (not recorded which). CDR3 coding DNA: TGTGCCAGCAACGCGGGAGCCCCCTACAATGAGCAGTTCTTC. The encoded protein is CASNAGAPYNEQFF.